Below, one T cell receptor beta chain is given with its context. Which antigen it targets is not known. No much larger clone is present one base from it, and per-base qualities are unavailable. The library came from the immunoSEQ multiplex PCR assay. For most patients, genomic DNA was isolated using the Qiagen DNeasy Blood and Tissue Kit and was shipped frozen to Adaptive Biotechnologies for TCR sequencing. For most patients, high-throughput TCR-beta CDR3 sequencing of genomic DNA was performed by Adaptive Biotechnologies. The authors' analysis ran thus. TCR sequencing data for some 17 patients were retrieved from Adaptive's ImmunoSEQ software; a few other patients were processed with MiXCR and VDJtools. To correct CD4 versus CD8 sorting errors, sequences present in both subsets at a frequency ratio below 5:1 were removed. CDR3 nucleotide sequences shared between donor and recipient were removed because their origin could not be assigned. Alloreactive clones required at least 2-fold expansion over unstimulated cells and minimum CFSE-low frequency of 0.002% (template counts) or 0.001% (read counts). Clones detected in sequenced pre-transplant spleen, lymph node, or MLR CFSE-low populations of the donor or recipient were defined as mappable. Cumulative frequency of alloreactive clones was calculated as a percentage of all sequences weighted by copy number. TCRdb obtained this table from immuneACCESS and retained in-frame rearrangements with V and J assigned. These tables miss some clones; where compared with another copy, unresolved V genes account for less than half of the shortfall, and the remainder is unexplained. V and J calls and clone size follow that table, whereas D and trimming were derived from the DNA. This sample comprises under 150,000 clones, about 93% of them detected only once. The ten most abundant clones make up roughly 0.12% of the sample.

Per the publication, the time point label means: cells obtained before transplantation from donor or recipient. CD3+CD4+ and CD3+CD8+ populations were FACS-sorted from unstimulated pre-transplant donor and recipient cells taken from spleen or lymph nodes. The sample is drawn from a study of graft-versus-host responses after intestinal transplantation (dated by TCRdb to the early 2020s). For context, the study as a whole: Recipients received multivisceral, liver-intestinal, or isolated intestinal transplants. Every recipient was given anti-thymocyte globulin induction, then maintenance tacrolimus and steroids for about three years. Bulk TCR-beta CDR3 sequencing was used to track graft-versus-host and host-versus-graft alloreactive T cell clones in the graft, circulation and bone marrow after intestinal transplantation. Alloreactive clones were identified by sequencing pre-transplant mixed lymphocyte reaction products and comparing these products with unstimulated pre-transplant donor and recipient T cells. A cohort of around 25 intestinal transplant recipients, including one retransplant, was enrolled, and a few patients lacking pretransplant specimens were excluded. Donor T cell macrochimerism was defined as a peak of at least 4% donor T cells among recipient peripheral blood mononuclear cells. Rather than being sequenced by the commercial service, samples from three later patients were sequenced in-house on an Illumina MiSeq and processed with MiXCR.

CDR1 and CDR2 were assigned from the germline V gene as SGHTA and FQGNSA. Between the V and J ends, shortened by 5 bases and 5 bases respectively, the junction contains 8 bases. Spanning cysteine to phenylalanine, the CDR3 consists of 12 amino acids. Of all the DNA, just the CDR3 is kept, 36 bases in frame from base 1. Overall study outcomes, separate from this receptor: Patients with donor T cell macrochimerism had high GvH to HvG T cell clonal ratios in their allografts. Early after transplant, peak levels of circulating GvH clones were associated with declines in HvG clones. Conclusions were limited by the relatively low number and heterogeneity of intestinal transplant patients. GvH clones were detected in recipient bone marrow, and some of these GvH clones were observed earlier in ileal mucosa or blood, consistent with an intestinal mucosal origin.

The sequence was collected from a human donor who received an intestinal transplant. Recombination connected TRBV7-2 to TRBJ2-3; the D gene is perhaps TRBD2, on 5 matching bases. The sample was unstimulated CD4+ T cells sorted from spleen or lymph node cells, taken before intestinal transplant. The nucleotides read TGTGCCAGCAGCCCACGGGGAGATACGCAGTATTTT. This sequence encodes CASSPRGDTQYF.